This TCR beta chain originates from a study of cytomegalovirus exposure and HLA in healthy donors (dated by TCRdb to between 2016 and 2019). Regarding the study in general: An earlier analysis of approximately 590 of the donors reported about 250 Gb of sequence data and 120 million or so unique TCR beta sequences from about 180 million T cells. An early release covering over 500 HLA-typed donors comprised around 300 gigabases of sequencing data and approximately 80 million unique TCR sequences. Using immunosequencing, the study profiled T cell repertoires from about 650 subjects and related those repertoires to cytomegalovirus serostatus. Class I and class II HLA loci were covered by the typing at four-digit resolution. In addition to the first cohort of approximately 650 subjects, a separate validation cohort of 120 different subjects was used. The study aimed to test whether cataloging public T cell receptors could reveal signatures of past pathogen exposure. The number of typed donors differed by locus: about 620-640 for A, B, C, DRB1 and DQB1; 500 to 550 for DQA1; 600 to 610 for DPA1; and 450 to 480 for DPB1. To decide whether each TCR beta V gene segment behaved as functional or pseudogenic, an earlier analysis of some 600 of the donors relied on high-throughput TCR beta sequencing. Donor age, sex, ethnicity and CMV serostatus were compiled together with the repertoire data. To study patterns of TCR occurrence, a later analysis re-analyzed previously published TCR beta repertoires from several hundred donors and added high-resolution HLA genotyping. Genome-wide SNP genotypes for about 55% of the 666 donors were used in a later genetic analysis, which treated that subset as a discovery cohort. Of the roughly 410 genotyped donors, 65% to 90% were placed in the genetic ancestry cluster associated with self-reported Caucasian donors. Among 300 to 500 genotyped donors of the cohort, an average of around 240,000 unique TCR beta nucleotide sequences was sequenced per donor, of which 15% to 20% were non-productive. Because of strong linkage in the cohort, roughly five DR-DQ haplotypes were treated as single units for association and clustering. The later analysis used no new phenotypic data to find candidate immune exposures, relying instead on TCR beta sequences and their occurrence across donors. Every repertoire in the discovery cohort had been generated on one and the same sequencing platform. To predict cytomegalovirus infection status, the study brought together high-throughput TCR immunosequencing, statistical association of individual TCRs with disease status, and machine learning. What the study reported, not specific to this receptor: Roughly uniform sequencing depth across donors was assumed in presence/absence analyses, although this assumption may not hold. In vitro tests confirmed that a few of the cytomegalovirus-associated TCR beta chains recognize cytomegalovirus antigens. While some public TCRs were present in many individuals, most TCR sequences turned up only very rarely across donors. In a later genetic analysis, a missense DCLRE1C variant was associated with V-gene and J-gene trimming of TCR beta chains, and the association was replicated in an independent cohort. In a later analysis, most CMV-associated TCR beta chains were found to appear HLA-restricted, with HLA associations seemingly driven largely by CMV exposure. HLA typing was unavailable for some donors at each locus, so association tests used only the typed subset. CMV serostatus was the only immune exposure information available for the cohort. A later genetic analysis reported fewer N-insertions in productive TCRs among donors in an Asian-associated ancestry cluster than the roughly 640-donor mean. In this cohort, only TCR beta chains were sequenced, and detectable features were limited by the absence of alpha or paired-chain data. A later analysis reported that several top co-occurrence clusters appeared linked to parvovirus B19, influenza, CMV and Epstein-Barr virus. In a later analysis, more than 15,000 TCR beta sequences were associated with specific HLA alleles at a false discovery rate of 0.05. A further reported finding was that TCR beta sequences accurately predicted the HLA-A and HLA-B alleles for most subjects in the first cohort. The classifier was reported to diagnose cytomegalovirus status with high specificity and sensitivity in both the original cohort and the validation cohort. The authors suggested that the approach could potentially be generalized to other disease states and immunological phenotypes. Correlated functional status among segregating V segments might reflect linkage disequilibrium, but an unknown experimental factor could not be ruled out. A later analysis found that TCR association rates varied across HLA loci, with DRB1 alleles showing the most associated TCRs and HLA-C alleles the fewest. A cluster of highly shared sequence variants was judged likely to be a technical artifact of the sequencing pipeline. When HLA alleles, especially DR and DQ, strongly co-occurred, TCR associations were difficult to assign to individual alleles. An earlier analysis of around 600 of the donors showed that most TCR beta V segments appeared in productive rearrangements either about 87% or about 30% of the time, which broadly matched IMGT annotations. The earlier analysis of about 600 of the donors excluded approximately 17 rarely observed V segments, including chromosome 9 orphons, because counts were too low. The study listed around 160 TCR beta chains as associated with cytomegalovirus. In a later analysis, HLA-associated TCR beta chains showed more clonal expansion and lower generation probabilities than non-associated chains that were equally common.

The cohort comprised 710 or so healthy bone marrow donors. Cohort members were all nominally healthy when sampled, although unrecorded immune exposures were likely present. The donor was CMV seropositive and belonged to the group of about 290 seropositive cohort members. Every donor gave a peripheral blood sample, and the peripheral blood mononuclear cells from that sample were used for TCR beta sequencing. Genomic DNA extraction from the blood cell samples was performed with the Qiagen DNeasy Blood Extraction Kit. Worth noting for this clone: Its antigen remains unidentified. Base qualities were left out, and no much larger clone turns up one base away.

Library construction relied on the immunoSEQ multiplex PCR assay. For the multiplex PCR, a mixture combining 60 forward primers for TCR Vbeta segments and 13 reverse primers for TCR Jbeta segments was used. The CDR3 region of rearranged TCR beta genes was amplified from genomic DNA with a multiplex PCR assay. The amplified TCR beta libraries were sequenced on the Illumina HiSeq System as 87-base-pair reads. The source study handled its data this way. Across the roughly 700 repertoires, a later analysis counted approximately 75 million unique TCR beta chains, approximately 10 million of which were shared by at least two donors. A nearest-neighbor algorithm error-corrected the raw reads and collapsed the reads into unique sequences, merging closely related sequences to remove PCR and sequencing errors. CDR3 sequences were aligned to IMGT reference sequences to assign V, D and J gene segments. For a sequence to be retained, at least a six-nucleotide match to both a V gene segment and a J gene segment was required. A rearrangement was called productive if the CDR3 had no stop codons and remained in frame with V and J, and every other rearrangement was called non-productive. Following IMGT convention, CDR3 was defined as the stretch from the second conserved V-encoded cysteine up to the conserved J-encoded phenylalanine. The earlier analysis of about 610 of the donors excluded any sequence lacking an unambiguous match to a single V gene segment. In an earlier analysis of 587 of the donors, a V segment was called functional when productive rearrangements were above 56.7%, and segregating when the standard deviation between donors exceeded 5%. A statistical classification framework was built to diagnose cytomegalovirus status from the catalog of TCR beta chain sequences. A later analysis assigned V and J genes by comparing TCR nucleotide sequences with IMGT/GENE-DB human TR gene sequences. Using the TCRdist pipeline, a later analysis assigned CDR3 sequences along with most-parsimonious VDJ recombination scenarios. In a later analysis, every TCR beta chain was defined by the combination of its CDR3 amino acid sequence and its V-gene family, and reads without a unique V-gene family were dropped. In a later analysis, 500 to 650 highly shared, low-generation-probability nucleotide sequences were removed to address suspected cross-contamination and a sequencing artifact. A later analysis calculated a clonal expansion index for each public chain from normalized within-repertoire ranks of inferred template counts. In a later analysis, generation probabilities were computed with a VDJ recombination model fitted to out-of-frame rearrangements, and the resulting probabilities were checked against IGoR. In a later analysis, hypergeometric tests were used to score TCR-TCR, TCR-HLA and TCR-CMV co-occurrence, with a repertoire-size bias correction applied to TCR pairs. False discovery rates were estimated in a later analysis by permuting HLA or CMV assignments 20 times. In a later analysis, co-occurring TCRs were grouped using DBSCAN, and TCRdist sequence similarity was added for clustering within HLA-allele-positive subsets. For co-occurrence clustering, repertoires with fewer than 30,000 or more than 120,000 public chains were excluded, along with a handful of repertoires with anomalous nucleotide sharing. TCRdb took over this immuneACCESS table, retaining in-frame rearrangements with V and J assigned. Such tables are incomplete; in checked studies, under half of the missing clones stem from an unresolved V gene, and the remainder is unexplained. V and J calls and clone size are as listed in that table; D and trimming were resolved from the DNA. The sample table holds approximately 190,000 clones, of which around 80% were seen once. The ten largest clones add up to 6.3% of the sample.

Sequencing was done on a sample of PBMCs. The TCR was taken from a man aged 35-49 years in good health and CMV-seropositive.

The CDR3 region: CASSFSGGNNEQFF. The DNA sequence is given as TGTGCCAGTAGTTTTAGCGGGGGTAACAATGAGCAGTTCTTC. The sequence links TRBV19 to TRBJ2-1; 9 junctional bases match TRBD2. Measured from the cysteine to the phenylalanine, the CDR3 is 14 residues long. The read is trimmed to its CDR3 DNA, 42 bases read in frame from base 1. V ends up 5 bases short and J 5 bases short, with an unmatched junction base count of 4. CDR1 and CDR2 (LNHDA, SQIVND) derive from the germline V gene (reference sequence).